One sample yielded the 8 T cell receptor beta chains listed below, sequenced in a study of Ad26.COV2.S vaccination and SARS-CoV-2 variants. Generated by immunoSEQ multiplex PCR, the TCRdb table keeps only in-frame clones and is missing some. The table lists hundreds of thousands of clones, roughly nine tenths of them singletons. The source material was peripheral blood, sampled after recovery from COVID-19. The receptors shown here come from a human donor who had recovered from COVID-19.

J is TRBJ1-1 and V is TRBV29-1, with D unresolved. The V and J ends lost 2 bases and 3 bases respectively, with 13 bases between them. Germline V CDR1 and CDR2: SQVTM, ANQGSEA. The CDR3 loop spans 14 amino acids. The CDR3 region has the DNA TGCAGCGTTGAAAAACAGTACGCCGACACTGAAGCTTTCTTT. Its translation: CSVEKQYADTEAFF. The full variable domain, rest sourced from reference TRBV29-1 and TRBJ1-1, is SAVISQKPSRDICQRGTSLTIQCQVDSQVTMMFWYRQQPGQSLTLIATANQGSEATYESGFVIDKFPISRPNLTFSTLTVSNMSPEDSSIYLCSVEKQYADTEAFFGQGTRLTVV.

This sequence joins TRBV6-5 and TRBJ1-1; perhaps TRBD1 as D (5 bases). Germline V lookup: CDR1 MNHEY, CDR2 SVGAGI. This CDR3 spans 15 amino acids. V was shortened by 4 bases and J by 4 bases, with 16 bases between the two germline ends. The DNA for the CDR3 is TGTGCCAGCAGTTCACCTCCCCAGGGAGGCACTGAAGCTTTCTTT. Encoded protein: CASSSPPQGGTEAFF.

CDR3 coding DNA: TGCGCCAGCAGAACACAGGGCAGGGATTCACCCCTCCACTTT. Protein: CASRTQGRDSPLHF. The chain recombines TRBV10-1 with TRBJ1-6; TRBD1 might be the D (6 bases). V was cut by 6 bases and J by 8 bases, with 14 bases left in between. The CDR3 is made up of 14 amino acids. CDR1 is WNHNN, CDR2 SYGVQD, per germline (reference sequence).

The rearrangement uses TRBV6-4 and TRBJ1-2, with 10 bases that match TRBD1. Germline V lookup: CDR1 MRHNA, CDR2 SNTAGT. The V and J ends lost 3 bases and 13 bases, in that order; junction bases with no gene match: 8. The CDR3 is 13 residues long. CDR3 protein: CASSEGQGGLSTF. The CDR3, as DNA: TGTGCCAGCAGTGAAGGACAGGGGGGTCTTTCCACCTTC.

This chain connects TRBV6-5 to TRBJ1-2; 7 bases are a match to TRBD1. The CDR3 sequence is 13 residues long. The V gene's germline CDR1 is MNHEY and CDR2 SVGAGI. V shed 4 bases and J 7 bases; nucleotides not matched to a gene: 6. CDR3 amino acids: CASSFDRVGGYTF. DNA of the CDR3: TGTGCCAGCAGTTTCGACAGGGTGGGTGGCTACACCTTC.

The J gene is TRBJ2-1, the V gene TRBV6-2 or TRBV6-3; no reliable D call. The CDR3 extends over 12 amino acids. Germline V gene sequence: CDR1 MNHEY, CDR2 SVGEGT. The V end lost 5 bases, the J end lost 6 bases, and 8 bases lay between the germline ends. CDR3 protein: CASSRLINEQFF. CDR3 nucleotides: TGTGCCAGCAGTCGACTTATCAATGAGCAGTTCTTC.

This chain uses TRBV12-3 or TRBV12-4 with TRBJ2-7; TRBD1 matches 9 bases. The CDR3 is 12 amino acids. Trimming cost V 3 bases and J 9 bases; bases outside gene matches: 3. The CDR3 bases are TGTGCCAGCAGTTTTGGACAGGGGAGGCAGTACTTC. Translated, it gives CASSFGQGRQYF.

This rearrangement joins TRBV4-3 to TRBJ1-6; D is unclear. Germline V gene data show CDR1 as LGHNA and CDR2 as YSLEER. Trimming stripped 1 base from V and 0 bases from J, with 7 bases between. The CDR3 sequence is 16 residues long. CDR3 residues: CASSQVVNSYNSPLHF. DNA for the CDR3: TGCGCCAGCAGCCAAGTAGTGAACTCCTATAATTCACCCCTCCACTTT.